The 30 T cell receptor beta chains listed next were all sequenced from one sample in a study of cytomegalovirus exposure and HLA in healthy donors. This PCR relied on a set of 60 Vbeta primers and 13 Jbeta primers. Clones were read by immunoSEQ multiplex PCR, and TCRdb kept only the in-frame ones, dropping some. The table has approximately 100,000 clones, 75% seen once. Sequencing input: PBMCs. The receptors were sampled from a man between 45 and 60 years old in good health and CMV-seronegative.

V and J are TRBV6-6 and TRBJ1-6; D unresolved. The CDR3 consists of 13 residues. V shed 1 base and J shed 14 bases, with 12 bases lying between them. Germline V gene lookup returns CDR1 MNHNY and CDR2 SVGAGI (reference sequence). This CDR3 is CASSYFLGGTLHF. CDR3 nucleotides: TGTGCCAGCAGTTACTTTCTGGGAGGAACCCTCCACTTT.

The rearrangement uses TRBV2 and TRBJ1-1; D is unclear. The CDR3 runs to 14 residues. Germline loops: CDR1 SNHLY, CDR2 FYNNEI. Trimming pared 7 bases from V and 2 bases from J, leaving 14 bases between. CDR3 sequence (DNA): TGTGCCAGCAATGGAGGCGACATTAACACTGAAGCTTTCTTT. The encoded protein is CASNGGDINTEAFF.

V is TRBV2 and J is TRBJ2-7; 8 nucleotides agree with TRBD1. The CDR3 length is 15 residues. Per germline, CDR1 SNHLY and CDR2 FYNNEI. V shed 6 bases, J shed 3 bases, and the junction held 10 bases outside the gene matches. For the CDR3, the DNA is TGTGCCAGCAGATCTCGACAGGGGTTTTTCTACGAGCAGTACTTC. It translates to CASRSRQGFFYEQYF.

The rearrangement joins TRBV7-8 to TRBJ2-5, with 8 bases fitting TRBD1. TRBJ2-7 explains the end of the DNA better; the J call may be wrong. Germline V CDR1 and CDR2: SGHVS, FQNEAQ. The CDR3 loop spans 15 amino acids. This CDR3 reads CASSLAPGQENEQYF. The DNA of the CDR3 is TGTGCCAGCAGCTTAGCGCCGGGACAGGAGAACGAGCAGTACTTC.

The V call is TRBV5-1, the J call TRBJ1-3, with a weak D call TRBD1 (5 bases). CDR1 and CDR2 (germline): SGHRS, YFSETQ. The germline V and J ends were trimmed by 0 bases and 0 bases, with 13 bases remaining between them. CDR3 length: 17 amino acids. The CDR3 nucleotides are TGCGCCAGCAGCTTGGGGATACAGGTCAACTCTGGAAACACCATATATTTT. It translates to CASSLGIQVNSGNTIYF. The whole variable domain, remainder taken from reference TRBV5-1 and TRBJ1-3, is KAGVTQTPRYLIKTRGQQVTLSCSPISGHRSVSWYQQTPGQGLQFLFEYFSETQRNKGNFPGRFSGRQFSNSRSEMNVSTLELGDSALYLCASSLGIQVNSGNTIYFGEGSWLTVV.

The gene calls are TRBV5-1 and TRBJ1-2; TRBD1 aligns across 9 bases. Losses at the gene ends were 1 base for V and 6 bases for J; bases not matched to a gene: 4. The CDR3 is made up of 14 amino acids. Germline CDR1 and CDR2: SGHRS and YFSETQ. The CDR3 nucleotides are TGCGCCAGCAGCTTGAACAGGGGGCAGAATGGCTACACCTTC. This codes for CASSLNRGQNGYTF.

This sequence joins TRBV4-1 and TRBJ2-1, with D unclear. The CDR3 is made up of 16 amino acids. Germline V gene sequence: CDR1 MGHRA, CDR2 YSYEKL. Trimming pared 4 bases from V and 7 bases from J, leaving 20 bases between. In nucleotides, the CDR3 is TGCGCCAGCAGCCCTATCTTAGATAATAGCTTAAATGAGCAGTTCTTC. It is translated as CASSPILDNSLNEQFF.

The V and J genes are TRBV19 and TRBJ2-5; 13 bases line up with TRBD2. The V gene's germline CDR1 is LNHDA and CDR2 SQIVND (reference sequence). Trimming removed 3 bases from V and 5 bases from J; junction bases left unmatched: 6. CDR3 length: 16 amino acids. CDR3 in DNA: TGTGCCAGTAGTATCCCCCGGACTAGCGGGAGTGAGACCCAGTACTTC. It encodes CASSIPRTSGSETQYF.

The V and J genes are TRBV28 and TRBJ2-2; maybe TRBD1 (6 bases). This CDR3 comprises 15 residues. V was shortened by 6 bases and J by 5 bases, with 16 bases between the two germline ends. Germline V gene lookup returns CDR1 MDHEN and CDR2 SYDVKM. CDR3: CASSLRGSATGELFF. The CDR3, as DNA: TGTGCCAGCAGCCTCAGGGGATCGGCTACCGGGGAGCTGTTTTTT.

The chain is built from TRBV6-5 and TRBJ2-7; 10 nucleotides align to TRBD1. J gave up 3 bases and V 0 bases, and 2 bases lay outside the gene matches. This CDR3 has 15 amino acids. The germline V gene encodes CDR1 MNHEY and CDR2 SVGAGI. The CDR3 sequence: CASSYSRDRGYEQYF. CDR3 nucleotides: TGTGCCAGCAGTTACTCCCGGGACAGGGGCTACGAGCAGTACTTC.

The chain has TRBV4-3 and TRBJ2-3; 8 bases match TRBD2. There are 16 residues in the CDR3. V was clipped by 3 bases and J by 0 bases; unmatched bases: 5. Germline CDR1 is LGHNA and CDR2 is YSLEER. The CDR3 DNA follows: TGCGCCAGCAGCCAGACTAGCGTGACTAGCACAGATACGCAGTATTTT. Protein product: CASSQTSVTSTDTQYF.

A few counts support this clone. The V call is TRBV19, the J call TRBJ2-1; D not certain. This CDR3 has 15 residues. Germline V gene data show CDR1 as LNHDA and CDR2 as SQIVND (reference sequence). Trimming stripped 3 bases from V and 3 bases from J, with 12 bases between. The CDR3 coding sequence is TGTGCCAGTAGTATTGCGGTCAGATTCTACAATGAGCAGTTCTTC. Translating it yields CASSIAVRFYNEQFF. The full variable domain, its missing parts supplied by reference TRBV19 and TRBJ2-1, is DGGITQSPKYLFRKEGQNVTLSCEQNLNHDAMYWYRQDPGQGLRLIYYSQIVNDFQKGDIAEGYSVSREKKESFPLTVTSAQKNPTAFYLCASSIAVRFYNEQFFGPGTRLTVL.

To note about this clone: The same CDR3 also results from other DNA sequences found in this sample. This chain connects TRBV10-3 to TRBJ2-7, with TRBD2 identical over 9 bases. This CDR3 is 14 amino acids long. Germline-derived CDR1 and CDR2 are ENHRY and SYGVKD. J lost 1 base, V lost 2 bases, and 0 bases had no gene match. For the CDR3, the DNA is TGTGCCATCAGTGAGACTAGCGGGTCCTACGAGCAGTACTTC. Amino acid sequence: CAISETSGSYEQYF.

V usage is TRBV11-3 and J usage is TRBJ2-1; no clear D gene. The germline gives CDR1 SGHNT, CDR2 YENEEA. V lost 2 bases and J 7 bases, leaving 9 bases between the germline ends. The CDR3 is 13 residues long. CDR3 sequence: CASSLTGFNEQFF. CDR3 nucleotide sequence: TGTGCCAGCAGCTTAACCGGGTTTAATGAGCAGTTCTTC.

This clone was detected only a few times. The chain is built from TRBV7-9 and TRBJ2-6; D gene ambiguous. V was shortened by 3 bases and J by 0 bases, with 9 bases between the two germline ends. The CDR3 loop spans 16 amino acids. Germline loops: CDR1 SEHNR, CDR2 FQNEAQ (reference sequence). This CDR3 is CASSLPRNSGANVLTF. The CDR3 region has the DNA TGTGCCAGCAGCTTGCCCAGAAACTCTGGGGCCAACGTCCTGACTTTC.

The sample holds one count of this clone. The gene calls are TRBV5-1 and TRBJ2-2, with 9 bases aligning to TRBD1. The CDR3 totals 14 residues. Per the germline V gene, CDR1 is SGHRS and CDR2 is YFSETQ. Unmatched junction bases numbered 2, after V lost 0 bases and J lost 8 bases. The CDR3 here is CASSLDRGLGELFF. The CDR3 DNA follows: TGCGCCAGCAGCTTGGACAGGGGGCTAGGGGAGCTGTTTTTT. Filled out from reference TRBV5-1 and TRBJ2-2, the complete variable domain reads KAGVTQTPRYLIKTRGQQVTLSCSPISGHRSVSWYQQTPGQGLQFLFEYFSETQRNKGNFPGRFSGRQFSNSRSEMNVSTLELGDSALYLCASSLDRGLGELFFGEGSRLTVL.

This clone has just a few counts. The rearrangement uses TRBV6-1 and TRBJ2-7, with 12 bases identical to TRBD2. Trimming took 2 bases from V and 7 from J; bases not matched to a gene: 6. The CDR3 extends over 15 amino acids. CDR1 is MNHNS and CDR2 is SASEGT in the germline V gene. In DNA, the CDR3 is TGTGCCAGCAGTGAAAGACTAGCGGGAGTAGGAGAGCAGTACTTC. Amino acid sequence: CASSERLAGVGEQYF.

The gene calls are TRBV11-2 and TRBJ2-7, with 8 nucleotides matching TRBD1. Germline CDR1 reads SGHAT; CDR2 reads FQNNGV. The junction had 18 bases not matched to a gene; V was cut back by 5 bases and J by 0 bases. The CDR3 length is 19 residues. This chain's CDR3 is CASSLAIRDRPLSSYEQYF. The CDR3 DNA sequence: TGTGCCAGCAGCCTTGCTATCCGGGACAGGCCTCTTAGCTCCTACGAGCAGTACTTC.

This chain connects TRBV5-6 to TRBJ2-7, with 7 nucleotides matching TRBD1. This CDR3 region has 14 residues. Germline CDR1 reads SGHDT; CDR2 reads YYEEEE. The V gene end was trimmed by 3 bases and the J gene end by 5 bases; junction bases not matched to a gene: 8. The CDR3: CASSSDRETHEQYF. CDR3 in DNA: TGTGCCAGCAGCTCCGACAGGGAGACCCACGAGCAGTACTTC.

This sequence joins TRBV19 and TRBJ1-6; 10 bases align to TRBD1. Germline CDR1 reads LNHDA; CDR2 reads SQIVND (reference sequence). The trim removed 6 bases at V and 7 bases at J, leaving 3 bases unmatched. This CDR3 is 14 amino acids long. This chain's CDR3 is CASRGTGANSPLHF. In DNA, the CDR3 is TGTGCCAGTAGAGGGACAGGGGCGAATTCACCCCTCCACTTT.

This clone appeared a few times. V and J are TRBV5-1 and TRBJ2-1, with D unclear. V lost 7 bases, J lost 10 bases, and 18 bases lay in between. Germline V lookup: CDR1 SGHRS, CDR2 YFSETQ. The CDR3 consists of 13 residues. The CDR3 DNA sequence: TGCGCCAGCCATCCCCAGCCCGGCAGGGAGCAGTTCTTC. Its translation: CASHPQPGREQFF. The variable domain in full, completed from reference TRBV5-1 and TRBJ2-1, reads KAGVTQTPRYLIKTRGQQVTLSCSPISGHRSVSWYQQTPGQGLQFLFEYFSETQRNKGNFPGRFSGRQFSNSRSEMNVSTLELGDSALYLCASHPQPGREQFFGPGTRLTVL.

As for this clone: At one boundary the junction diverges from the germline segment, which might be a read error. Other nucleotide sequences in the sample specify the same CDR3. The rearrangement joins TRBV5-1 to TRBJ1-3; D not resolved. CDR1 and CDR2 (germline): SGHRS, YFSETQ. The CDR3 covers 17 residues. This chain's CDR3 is CASSRGTRAGGSNTIYF. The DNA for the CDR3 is TGCGCCAGCAGCCGAGGAACAAGAGCAGGAGGTTCGAACACCATATACTTT.

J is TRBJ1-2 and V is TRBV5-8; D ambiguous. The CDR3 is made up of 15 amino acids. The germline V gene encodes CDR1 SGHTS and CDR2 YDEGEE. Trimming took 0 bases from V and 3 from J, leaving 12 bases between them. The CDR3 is CASSLARSSYYGYTF. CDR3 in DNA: TGTGCCAGCAGCTTGGCCCGGTCCTCCTACTATGGCTACACCTTC.

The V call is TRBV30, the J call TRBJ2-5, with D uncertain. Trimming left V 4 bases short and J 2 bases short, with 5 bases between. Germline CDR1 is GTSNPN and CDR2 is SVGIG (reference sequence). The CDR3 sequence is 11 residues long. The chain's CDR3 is CAWTVQETQYF. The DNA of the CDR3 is TGTGCCTGGACGGTACAAGAGACCCAGTACTTC.

Here the CDR3 reads CASSQPTGFENTGELFF. CDR3 DNA sequence: TGTGCCAGCAGCCAACCCACAGGGTTCGAGAACACCGGGGAGCTGTTTTTT. V is TRBV4-2 and J is TRBJ2-2; tentatively, D is TRBD1 (6 bases). Germline V gene sequence: CDR1 LGHNA, CDR2 YNFKEQ. V was shortened by 2 bases and J by 1 base, with 14 bases between the two germline ends. This CDR3 has 17 residues.

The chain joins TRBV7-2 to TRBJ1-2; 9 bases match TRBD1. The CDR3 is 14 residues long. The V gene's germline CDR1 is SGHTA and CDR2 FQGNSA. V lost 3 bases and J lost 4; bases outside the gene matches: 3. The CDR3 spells CASSFDRGVYGYTF. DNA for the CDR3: TGTGCCAGCAGCTTCGACAGGGGGGTCTATGGCTACACCTTC.

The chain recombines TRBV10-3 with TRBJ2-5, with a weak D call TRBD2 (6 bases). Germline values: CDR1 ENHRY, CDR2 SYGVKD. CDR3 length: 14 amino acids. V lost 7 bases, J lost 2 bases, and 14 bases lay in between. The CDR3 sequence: CAINSPGVQETQYF. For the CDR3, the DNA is TGTGCCATCAACTCCCCGGGGGTACAAGAGACCCAGTACTTC.

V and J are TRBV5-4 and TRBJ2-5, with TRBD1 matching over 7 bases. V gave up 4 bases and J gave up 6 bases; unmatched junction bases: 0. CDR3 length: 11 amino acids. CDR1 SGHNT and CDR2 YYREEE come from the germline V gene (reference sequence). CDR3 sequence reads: CASSRGQTQYF. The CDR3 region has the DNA TGTGCCAGCAGCAGGGGGCAGACCCAGTACTTC.

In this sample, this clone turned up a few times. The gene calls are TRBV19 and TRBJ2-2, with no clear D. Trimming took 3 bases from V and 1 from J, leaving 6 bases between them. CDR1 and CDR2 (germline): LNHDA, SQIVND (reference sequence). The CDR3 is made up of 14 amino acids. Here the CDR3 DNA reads TGTGCCAGTAGTATCAATAGGAACACCGGGGAGCTGTTTTTT. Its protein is CASSINRNTGELFF. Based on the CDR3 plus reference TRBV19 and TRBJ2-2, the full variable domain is DGGITQSPKYLFRKEGQNVTLSCEQNLNHDAMYWYRQDPGQGLRLIYYSQIVNDFQKGDIAEGYSVSREKKESFPLTVTSAQKNPTAFYLCASSINRNTGELFFGEGSRLTVL.

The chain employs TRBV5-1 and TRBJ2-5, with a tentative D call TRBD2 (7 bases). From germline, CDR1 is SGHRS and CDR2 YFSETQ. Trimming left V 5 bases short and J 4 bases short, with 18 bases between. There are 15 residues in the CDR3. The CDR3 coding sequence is TGCGCCAGCAGTCCGCTGGTGAGGGGGGGAGAGACCCAGTACTTC. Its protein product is CASSPLVRGGETQYF. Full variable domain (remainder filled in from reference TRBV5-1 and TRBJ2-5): KAGVTQTPRYLIKTRGQQVTLSCSPISGHRSVSWYQQTPGQGLQFLFEYFSETQRNKGNFPGRFSGRQFSNSRSEMNVSTLELGDSALYLCASSPLVRGGETQYFGPGTRLLVL.